This paragraph reports one T cell receptor beta chain. The data were taken from a study of blood T cell repertoires in COVID-19. Produced via immunoSEQ multiplex PCR; TCRdb's table is partial and in-frame only. The sample includes around 70,000 clones, just over 90% of them seen just once. The Seattle patients, enrolled during active infection, were followed longitudinally. The CDR3 extends over 15 amino acids. Per germline, CDR1 SNHLY and CDR2 FYNNEI. Trimming took 5 bases from V and 5 from J; bases not matched to a gene: 11. The TCR was taken from a man aged 45-65 years with COVID-19, enrolled during active disease. The specimen sequenced was peripheral blood. This chain connects TRBV2 to TRBJ2-5; 7 bases are shared with TRBD1. CDR3 sequence: CASSLGQFRGETQYF. CDR3 coding DNA: TGTGCCAGCAGTTTAGGACAGTTCAGGGGGGAGACCCAGTACTTC.